A selection of T cell receptor beta chains follows, all from one sample in a study of OX40 agonist ivuxolimab in advanced cancers. Data came from immunoSEQ multiplex PCR; TCRdb stores just in-frame clones and leaves some out. In the table there are 65,000 to 85,000 clones, 85% of which are singletons. Source: CD4+ or CD8+ T cells sorted from blood, taken in a trial of the OX40 agonist ivuxolimab. Receptors were obtained from an adult with an advanced solid tumor such as melanoma, head and neck, liver or kidney cancer. Each CDR3 is given with its conserved first and last residue. A D gene is named only where the DNA matches it firmly. Some rows mark clone size as missing; the rest say once, few, many or name a class of expanded clone.

>TRBV30|NA|NA|TRBJ1-4
TGTGCCTGGAGTGTTGGGCGGGCTAATGAAAAACTGTTTTTT
CAWSVGRANEKLFF
>TRBV15|NA|NA|TRBJ1-5
TGTGCCACCAGCAGGGGGGCCCAGCAGCCCCAGCATTTT
CATSRGAQQPQHF
>TRBV7-2|NA|NA|TRBJ1-5
TGTGCCAGCGGGGAAGGGGGCAATCAGCCCCAGCATTTT
CASGEGGNQPQHF
>TRBV28|NA|NA|TRBJ1-5
TGTGCCAGCAGTCTCCAGGGACCTTTAAGCAATCAGCCCCAGCATTTT
CASSLQGPLSNQPQHF
>TRBV10-3|NA|TRBD2|TRBJ2-3
TGTGCCACGCGGGCGGGGGTAACAGATACGCAGTATTTT
CATRAGVTDTQYF
>TRBV7-8|NA|NA|TRBJ1-4
TGTGCCAGCAGCCTCCGGACCCTTGCAACTAATGAAAAACTGTTTTTT
CASSLRTLATNEKLFF
>TRBV7-6|NA|TRBD2|TRBJ2-5
TGTGCCAGCAGCTCGGGACTATCAGAGACCCAGTACTTC
CASSSGLSETQYF
>TRBV5-1|NA|TRBD1|TRBJ1-1
TGCGCCAGCAGCTCCGGACAGGGCACTGAAGCTTTCTTT
CASSSGQGTEAFF
>TRBV18|few|TRBD2|TRBJ2-1
TGTGCCAGCTCACCATACGTGGCGGGAGGGGAGCAGTTCTTC
CASSPYVAGGEQFF
>TRBV5-1|NA|NA|TRBJ2-7
TGCGCCAGCACATACGAGCAGTACTTC
CASTYEQYF
>TRBV2|NA|TRBD1|TRBJ1-2
TGTGCCAGCAGCGCCCCACCCTCGACAGGGGCGAACTATGGCTACACCTTC
CASSAPPSTGANYGYTF
>TRBV7-2|NA|TRBD2|TRBJ2-5
TGTGCCAGCAGCTTACGGGGACTAGCGGGAGAGACCCAGTACTTC
CASSLRGLAGETQYF
>TRBV6-1|NA|NA|TRBJ1-2
TGTGCCATGGGCAGGGCAGCTGACTACACCTTC
CAMGRAADYTF
>TRBV7-2|NA|TRBD2|TRBJ2-5
TGTGCCAGCAGCTTAGGAGACGGGGGGTACCAAGAGACCCAGTACTTC
CASSLGDGGYQETQYF
>TRBV28|NA|TRBD2|TRBJ2-1
TGTGCCAGCAGAACCCTAGCGGGAGCCAACAATGAGCAGTTCTTC
CASRTLAGANNEQFF
>TRBV6-5|once|TRBD1|TRBJ1-5
TGTGCCAGCAGCCGACAGGGGGGAGATCAGCCCCAGCATTTT
CASSRQGGDQPQHF
>TRBV5-5|NA|TRBD2|TRBJ2-7
TGTGCCAGCAGGCCTGGACTAGCGGGAGGGTCCTACGAGCAGTACTTC
CASRPGLAGGSYEQYF
>TRBV18|NA|NA|TRBJ2-1
TGTGCCAGCTCACCCTTTAGCGGTTACAATGAGCAGTTCTTC
CASSPFSGYNEQFF